This TCR beta chain originates from a study of T cells in women clearing cervical HPV infection. Profiled with immunoSEQ multiplex PCR; TCRdb holds only in-frame clones, not every one. The listing contains some 30,000 clones. The CDR3 totals 14 residues. Germline V gene lookup returns CDR1 SGDLS and CDR2 YYNGEE. Between the trimmed V and J ends, which lost 0 bases and 6 bases, there was a span of 13 bases. With regard to this clone: The CDR3 is cut off 3 residues early in the read; its end comes from the germline J gene.

The sequencing sample was made of blood buffy coat. The TCR was taken from a woman between 18 and 75 years old with a cervical HPV16 infection that either progressed to CIN3+ or cleared (not recorded which). The chain has TRBV9 and TRBJ2-7; D may be TRBD2 (7 bases). Partial CDR3 DNA: TGTGCCAGCAGCGTAGAGGGGGGGATTGCCGAG. Protein sequence: CASSVEGGIAE. The CDR3 reads in full as CASSVEGGIAEQYF.